A selection of T cell receptor beta chains follows, all from one sample in a study of T cells in Graves' hyperthyroidism and ophthalmopathy. TCRdb reanalysed the multiplex PCR reads using MiXCR and keeps one entry per CDR3 protein. This table has around 760,000 distinct CDR3 sequences, approximately 40% appearing once. The sequenced sample consisted of blood. These receptors all come from a woman between 40 and 55 years old with Graves' hyperthyroidism. Both conserved end residues are part of each CDR3. The D gene is left open where the match is weak. Clone size is stated in some rows and not others, as once, few, many or a class when expanded.

clone size: once
D gene: TRBD1
J gene: TRBJ1-5
V gene: TRBV15
CDR3 DNA: TGTGCCACCAGCAGAGATCGAGGACAGGGCGTTATTCAGCCCCAGCATTTT
CDR3 protein: CATSRDRGQGVIQPQHF

clone size: -
D gene: -
J gene: TRBJ1-2
V gene: TRBV24-1
CDR3 DNA: TGTGCCACCCAACCGGGACAAGGGACACTGCACACCTTC
CDR3 protein: CATQPGQGTLHTF

clone size: -
D gene: -
J gene: TRBJ1-1
V gene: TRBV7-9
CDR3 DNA: TGTGCCAGCAGATCAAGCGGGGCGGCGAACACTGAAGCTTTCTTT
CDR3 protein: CASRSSGAANTEAFF

clone size: -
D gene: TRBD2
J gene: TRBJ2-7
V gene: TRBV7-8
CDR3 DNA: TGTGCCAGCAGCTTAGAGAGAGCGGGAGGCCACTTCTCCTACGAGCAGTACTTC
CDR3 protein: CASSLERAGGHFSYEQYF

clone size: few
D gene: TRBD1
J gene: TRBJ1-2
V gene: TRBV12-3/TRBV12-4
CDR3 DNA: TGTGCCAGCAGTGCCCTTGGACAGGGGGAACTTTATGGCTACACCTTC
CDR3 protein: CASSALGQGELYGYTF

clone size: many
D gene: TRBD2
J gene: TRBJ2-7
V gene: TRBV5-4
CDR3 DNA: TGTGCCAGCAGCTTGCTAGCGGGAGCCACCTACGAGCAGTACTTC
CDR3 protein: CASSLLAGATYEQYF

clone size: many
D gene: -
J gene: TRBJ1-2
V gene: TRBV7-9
CDR3 DNA: TGTGCCAGCAGCTTAATACAGACCTATGGGTACACCTTC
CDR3 protein: CASSLIQTYGYTF

clone size: many
D gene: -
J gene: TRBJ2-7
V gene: TRBV7-2
CDR3 DNA: TGTGCCAGCAGCCCAACCTGGGACGAGCAGTACTTC
CDR3 protein: CASSPTWDEQYF

clone size: many
D gene: -
J gene: TRBJ2-7
V gene: TRBV7-6
CDR3 DNA: TGTGCCAGCAGCCCGATCGGAGCTAGCGTGGACGAGCAGTACTTC
CDR3 protein: CASSPIGASVDEQYF

clone size: many
D gene: -
J gene: TRBJ2-2
V gene: TRBV19
CDR3 DNA: TGTGCCAGCAGAGAGGGTAACACCGGGGAGCTGTTTTTT
CDR3 protein: CASREGNTGELFF

clone size: -
D gene: -
J gene: TRBJ2-7
V gene: TRBV20-1
CDR3 DNA: TGCAGTGCTCGACCTATTAGGGACAAACCTTACAGTTCCTACGAGCAGTACTTC
CDR3 protein: CSARPIRDKPYSSYEQYF

clone size: many
D gene: -
J gene: TRBJ1-1
V gene: TRBV19
CDR3 DNA: TGTGCCAGTAGTTCTGCAGTGGGGGACAAAGCTTTCTTT
CDR3 protein: CASSSAVGDKAFF

clone size: many
D gene: -
J gene: TRBJ1-2
V gene: TRBV19
CDR3 DNA: TGTGCCAGTACCGAAGAACAGTACTATGGCTACACCTTC
CDR3 protein: CASTEEQYYGYTF

clone size: -
D gene: -
J gene: TRBJ2-5
V gene: TRBV11-2
CDR3 DNA: TGTGCCAGCAGCTTGATAGTGACCCAGTACTTC
CDR3 protein: CASSLIVTQYF

clone size: -
D gene: -
J gene: TRBJ2-2
V gene: TRBV7-9
CDR3 DNA: TGTGCCAGCAGCTTGCAGGGGTCCGGGGAGCTGCTTTTT
CDR3 protein: CASSLQGSGELLF

clone size: few
D gene: -
J gene: TRBJ1-2
V gene: TRBV6-1
CDR3 DNA: TGTGCCAGCACCACGGATCGGGCTAACTATGGCTACACCTTC
CDR3 protein: CASTTDRANYGYTF

clone size: -
D gene: -
J gene: TRBJ2-2
V gene: TRBV5-5
CDR3 DNA: TGTGCCAGCAGCACAAAAACGAACACCGGGGAGCTGTTTTTT
CDR3 protein: CASSTKTNTGELFF